Here is one T cell receptor (beta chain) with its context. Libraries were prepared by immunoSEQ multiplex PCR; TCRdb keeps only in-frame clonotypes and omits some of them. The data show a few hundred thousand clones, over 75% seen once. This specimen belongs to a study of cytomegalovirus exposure and HLA in healthy donors. For the study at large: The 110 or so validation repertoires used the same platform as the roughly 670 first-cohort repertoires, a later analysis reported.

The CDR3 loop spans 14 amino acids. CDR1 is MNHEY and CDR2 is SMNVEV in the germline V gene (reference sequence). V lost 3 bases and J 2 bases, leaving 11 bases between the germline ends. The V call is TRBV27, the J call TRBJ2-7, with D possibly TRBD2 on 7 matching bases. The receptor's source is a man younger than 35 in good health and CMV-seropositive. Sequencing used PBMCs. The CDR3 nucleotides are TGTGCCAGCAGTTTTGCGGGGGCTACCTACGAGCAGTACTTC. It specifies CASSFAGATYEQYF.